The clone carrying this TCR beta chain was counted between two and nine times. Its antigen is unidentified. The CDR3 is made up of 13 amino acids. V lost 4 bases to trimming and J lost 1 base, with 10 bases between them. Germline V gene sequence: CDR1 SQVTM, CDR2 ANQGSEA. Amplification used 60 Vbeta primers and 13 Jbeta primers. Using immunoSEQ multiplex PCR, the repertoire was profiled, and TCRdb retains in-frame clones only, with some absent. Here the sample spans more than 50,000 clones, about 72% being singletons. These data come from a study of cytomegalovirus exposure and HLA in healthy donors. For the study at large: An early release of data contained approximately 80 million unique TCRs, which came from HLA-typed donors. Study findings and constraints: Later analysis demonstrated an association between a missense DCLRE1C variant and TCR beta V- and J-gene trimming. A later look showed TCR association rates differing by HLA locus, highest for DRB1 and lowest for HLA-C. What TCR beta sequences reportedly achieved was accurate prediction of HLA-A and HLA-B alleles in most subjects.

The receptor was isolated from a man aged 45-65 years in good health and CMV-seropositive. The sequenced sample was PBMCs. The V and J genes are TRBV29-1 and TRBJ1-1; TRBD1 is a possible D gene (5 bases). The CDR3 spells CSVGGQGNTEAFF. CDR3 DNA sequence: TGCAGCGTTGGAGGCCAGGGGAACACTGAAGCTTTCTTT.